Listed below are T cell receptor beta chains from one sample, sequenced in a study. TCRdb re-analysed the RT-PCR reads in MiXCR, keeping a single row per CDR3 protein. The sample lists about 680,000 distinct CDR3 sequences; 12% to 15% were seen once. Sequenced sample: memory CD4+ T cells from blood. The receptors derive from a female donor in good health, serving as a healthy control. CDR3s include the opening cysteine and the closing phenylalanine or tryptophan. A D gene is named only where the DNA matches it firmly. Expanded clones are given a class, and other clones once, few, many or no size at all.

clone_size j_call d_call v_call cdr3_nt cdr3_aa
. TRBJ1-3 . TRBV28 TGTGCCAGCAGTCGCGGGGGTGGGGGAAACACCATATATTTT CASSRGGGGNTIYF
many TRBJ1-1 . TRBV5-1 TGCGCCAGTAAAATCGGACTCATGAACACTGAAGCTTTCTTT CASKIGLMNTEAFF
many TRBJ1-5 TRBD1 TRBV20-1 TGCAGTGCCGCATCGAGACAGGGTGGCAATCAGCCCCAGCATTTT CSAASRQGGNQPQHF
. TRBJ1-2 TRBD1 TRBV5-4 TGTGCCAGCTTGAGACAGGGGAACAACTATGGCTACACCTTC CASLRQGNNYGYTF
few TRBJ1-5 TRBD1 TRBV12-3/TRBV12-4 TGTGCCAGCAGTTCCGGACAGGAACTGTGGCAGCCCCAGCATTTT CASSSGQELWQPQHF
once TRBJ1-2 . TRBV6-5 TGTGCCAGCAGTCCCGGGGCGGGGGGCTACACCTTC CASSPGAGGYTF
. TRBJ1-2 . TRBV15 TGTGCCACCAGCAGAGATAGTGTAGGGCTCGGCTACACCTTC CATSRDSVGLGYTF
many TRBJ2-3 . TRBV29-1 TGCAGCGTTTCGTACGGCACAGATACGCAGTATTTT CSVSYGTDTQYF
few TRBJ1-1 . TRBV7-2 TGTGCCAGCAGCGACGGAGACAGGCGGATAGCTTTCTTT CASSDGDRRIAFF
few TRBJ1-1 . TRBV7-2 TGTGCCAGCAGCTGGGACCAGCCGAGGGGCACTGAAGCTTTCTTT CASSWDQPRGTEAFF
once TRBJ2-2 TRBD1 TRBV5-1 TGCGCCAGCAGCTTGGTTTCGCCAACAGGGGGCTCGAACACCGGGGAGCTGTTTTTT CASSLVSPTGGSNTGELFF
. TRBJ2-6 TRBD1 TRBV6-1 TGTTCCAGCAGTGAACCTCCCGGGACAGGGAATTTAGCCTCTGGGGCCAACGTCCTGACTTTC CSSSEPPGTGNLASGANVLTF
few TRBJ2-3 . TRBV9 TGTGCCAGCAGCGTAGAACGAAATTGGGGCACAGATACGCAGTATTTT CASSVERNWGTDTQYF
many TRBJ2-1 . TRBV29-1 TGCAGCGTCGCTAACTGGGGAGCGGGCTCTGAGCAGTTCTTC CSVANWGAGSEQFF
. TRBJ2-1 . TRBV6-1 TGTGCCAGCAGTGAACTGTACAGGGAGGACTACAATGAGCAGTTCTTC CASSELYREDYNEQFF
few TRBJ2-4 . TRBV7-2 TGTGCCAGCAGCTTAGGAGGGGTTAAGGGGGACGGGGCCAAAAACATTCAGTACTTC CASSLGGVKGDGAKNIQYF
few TRBJ2-3 TRBD2 TRBV7-9 TGTGCCAGCAGCCCCCCGGGGGGTATGGGCACAGATACGCAGTATTTT CASSPPGGMGTDTQYF
few TRBJ1-2 TRBD1 TRBV12-3/TRBV12-4 TGTGCCAGCAGTTTAAGGGGACAGAGCTATGGCTACACCTTC CASSLRGQSYGYTF
. TRBJ1-1 . TRBV20-1 TGCAGTGCTAGAGAGGGACACAACACTGAAGCTTTCTTT CSAREGHNTEAFF
. TRBJ2-7 TRBD2 TRBV24-1 TGTGCCACCAGTGCCGCCGCGGGGGAAGCGGGACGGTGGGAGCAGTACTTC CATSAAAGEAGRWEQYF
few TRBJ1-1 . TRBV20-1 TGCAGTGCGACCAGAAGTGGGGTGTTGGGGAACACTGAAGCTTTCTTT CSATRSGVLGNTEAFF
. TRBJ2-5 . TRBV20-1 TGCAGTGCCAGCCTTTTGACCCCGAGAGAGACCCAGTACTTC CSASLLTPRETQYF
few TRBJ1-2 TRBD1 TRBV7-2 TGTGCCAGCAGCAAACAGGGGGCGGACTATGGCTACACCTTC CASSKQGADYGYTF
few TRBJ2-2 . TRBV27 TGTGCCAGCAGTTTATCGAGGCAGGGCCGTTACACCGGGGAGCTGTTTTTT CASSLSRQGRYTGELFF
. TRBJ2-7 TRBD1 TRBV6-5 TGTGCCAGCAGGGCACAGGGGGACTACGAGCAGTACTTC CASRAQGDYEQYF
few TRBJ2-1 TRBD2 TRBV12-3/TRBV12-4 TGTGCCAGCAGCCTACGAGAGACTAGCGGGAGTGCGTTCTTC CASSLRETSGSAFF
many TRBJ2-7 TRBD2 TRBV7-2 TGTGCCAGCAGCTTTCAAACTAGCGGAGGGGCCTACGAGCAGTACTTC CASSFQTSGGAYEQYF
few TRBJ2-2 . TRBV5-1 TGCGCCAGCAGCTTGCAGATTTCAGGGAACACCGGGGAGCTGTTTTTT CASSLQISGNTGELFF
. TRBJ1-5 . TRBV28 TGTGCCAGCAGTAGTACAGGCCCCCAGCCCCAGCATTTT CASSSTGPQPQHF
many TRBJ1-5 TRBD1 TRBV6-2/TRBV6-3 TGTGCCAGCAGCGACAGGGGGGCTCAGCCCCAGCATTTT CASSDRGAQPQHF
. TRBJ1-1 TRBD1 TRBV6-6 TGTGCCAGCAGTTATACAGGGGCCCCCCGTGGGGAAGCTTTCTTT CASSYTGAPRGEAFF
many TRBJ2-7 . TRBV4-3 TGCGCCAGCAGCCAAGTCCTACAGGATCAATACGAGCAGTACTTC CASSQVLQDQYEQYF
. TRBJ1-2 TRBD1 TRBV7-2 TGTGCCAGCAGCCGGACAGGGGGCGCGGGCTACACCTTC CASSRTGGAGYTF
few TRBJ2-7 . TRBV3-1 TGTGCCAGCAGCCAACAGGTGGGAGGCAAGCAGTACTTC CASSQQVGGKQYF
few TRBJ1-2 TRBD1 TRBV18 TGTGCCAGCTCACAGGGACAGGGTCTTTCGGATGGCTACACCTTC CASSQGQGLSDGYTF
few TRBJ2-2 . TRBV7-2 TGTGCCAGCAGCTCCGGGACAGGGCGGGGGGTAAACACCGGGGAGCTGTTTTTT CASSSGTGRGVNTGELFF
few TRBJ2-5 TRBD2 TRBV5-4 TGTGCCAGAGGAGCGGGGCCCCAAGAGACCCAGTACTTC CARGAGPQETQYF
. TRBJ1-2 TRBD1 TRBV30 TGTGCCTGGACCAGACAGGGGGCATCCTATGGCTACACCTTC CAWTRQGASYGYTF
many TRBJ2-7 . TRBV6-5 TGTGCCAGCAGTTCCCTGACAGGAATCTACGAGCAGTACTTC CASSSLTGIYEQYF
few TRBJ2-7 TRBD1 TRBV7-2 TGTGCCAGCAGCTTTCTGACAGGGAACTACGAGCAGTACTTC CASSFLTGNYEQYF
few TRBJ2-7 TRBD1 TRBV3-1 TGTGCCAGCAGCCAAGGGACAGGGAACTCCTACGAGCAGTACTTC CASSQGTGNSYEQYF
. TRBJ1-1 . TRBV2 TGTGCCAGCGGGAGCCCCGCGAACACTGAAGCTTTCTTT CASGSPANTEAFF
many TRBJ2-1 . TRBV12-3/TRBV12-4 TGTGCCAGCAGTTCCTCCCGGGGTAATGAGCAGTTCTTC CASSSSRGNEQFF
. TRBJ2-3 . TRBV5-8 TGTGCCAGCAGCTTTGGCGGCGTGCTGGATACGCAGTATTTT CASSFGGVLDTQYF
. TRBJ1-6 . TRBV6-6 TGTGCCAGCAGTTATTCCAGGGAGTTACCCCTCCACTTT CASSYSRELPLHF
. TRBJ2-1 . TRBV28 TGTGCCAGCAGCCCGGGATCTAGCGTGGGTGAGCAGTTCTTC CASSPGSSVGEQFF
many TRBJ1-1 . TRBV4-3 TGCGCCAGCAGGCGGCAGGGAAACACTGAAGCTTTCTTT CASRRQGNTEAFF
many TRBJ2-2 . TRBV18 TGTGCCAGCTCACCATTCACGAACACCGGGGAGCTGTTTTTT CASSPFTNTGELFF
many TRBJ2-1 TRBD1 TRBV29-1 TGCAGCGTTGAACTACGGATCAGGGACAGCTCCTACAATGAGCAGTTCTTC CSVELRIRDSSYNEQFF
. TRBJ2-1 . TRBV13 TGTGCCAGCAGCGTTAACAGGGAGGGATCCTACAATGAGCAGTTCTTC CASSVNREGSYNEQFF
few TRBJ2-3 TRBD1 TRBV7-2 TGTGCCAGCAGCTCTCAAGGGGGCTTGACGCCAGATACGCAGTATTTT CASSSQGGLTPDTQYF
. TRBJ2-3 TRBD2 TRBV5-1 TGCGCCAGCAGCCTAGGACTAGCGGGGGGAGGAGAATATACGCAGTATTTT CASSLGLAGGGEYTQYF
few TRBJ2-3 TRBD2 TRBV6-4 TGTGCCAGCAGTGTGGGACTATTTACAGATACGCAGTATTTT CASSVGLFTDTQYF
many TRBJ2-5 TRBD1 TRBV4-1 TGCGCCAGCAGCCCGGACAGGGGATGGGAGACCCAGTACTTC CASSPDRGWETQYF
many TRBJ2-7 . TRBV5-1 TGCGCCAGCAGCTTGGGTGACGCGTTCGGCGAGCAGTACTTC CASSLGDAFGEQYF
many TRBJ2-5 . TRBV7-2 TGTGCCAGCAGCTTTGGGTTTCAAGAGACCCAGTACTTC CASSFGFQETQYF